This entry lists 7 T cell receptor beta chains sequenced from one sample in a study of cytomegalovirus exposure and HLA in healthy donors. It was with 60 Vbeta and 13 Jbeta primers that the PCR ran. Assay: immunoSEQ multiplex PCR; the TCRdb copy retains only in-frame clones and omits some. The sample includes over 100,000 clones, approximately 76% of them seen just once. The specimen sequenced was PBMCs. The receptors originated from a man aged 40-49 years in good health and CMV-seronegative.

Comment on this clone: The same CDR3 is also encoded by other DNA sequences in this sample. This chain uses TRBV7-9 with TRBJ1-4; TRBD1 matches 10 bases. J lost 2 bases, V lost 5 bases, and 5 bases had no gene match. This CDR3 is 16 amino acids long. CDR1 is SEHNR and CDR2 is FQNEAQ in the germline V gene (reference sequence). CDR3 loop: CASSLGDRGTNEKLFF. Here the CDR3 DNA reads TGTGCCAGCAGCCTGGGGGACAGGGGCACTAATGAAAAACTGTTTTTT.

The rearrangement joins TRBV20-1 to TRBJ2-1; D gene unclear. V dropped 5 bases and J dropped 13 bases, with 15 bases sitting between them. Germline V gene sequence: CDR1 DFQATT, CDR2 SNEGSKA (reference sequence). The CDR3 covers 11 residues. This CDR3 reads CSAAFRSSQFF. DNA for the CDR3: TGCAGTGCTGCTTTCAGGTCGTCCCAGTTCTTC.

This clone was found once. The V and J genes are TRBV4-1 and TRBJ2-4; 9 bases line up with TRBD2. Germline V lookup: CDR1 MGHRA, CDR2 YSYEKL. The CDR3 loop spans 20 amino acids. With V trimmed by 4 bases and J by 0 bases, 16 bases remained unmatched. The CDR3 loop reads CASSPSPPSGAHLAKNIQYF. The DNA of the CDR3 is TGCGCCAGCAGCCCCTCCCCGCCTAGCGGGGCCCATCTAGCCAAAAACATTCAGTACTTC.

The chain carries TRBV4-3 and TRBJ2-7; the match to TRBD1 covers 7 bases. CDR3 size: 14 residues. The V segment lost 4 bases and the J segment 6 bases; nucleotides outside the gene matches: 9. Looked up from germline, CDR1 is LGHNA and CDR2 is YSLEER. The CDR3 bases are TGCGCCAGCAGCCTACAGGGGTCGGGCGGCGAGCAGTACTTC. Translated, it gives CASSLQGSGGEQYF.

This clone was observed a few times. The CDR3 nucleotides read TGTGCCAGTAGTATTGGTCACAGGAGCAATCAGCCCCAGCATTTT. It is translated as CASSIGHRSNQPQHF. This rearrangement joins TRBV19 to TRBJ1-5, with TRBD1 as a possible D gene (5 bases). This CDR3 spans 15 amino acids. V lost 3 bases, J lost 1 base, and 10 bases lay in between. The germline gives CDR1 LNHDA, CDR2 SQIVND (reference sequence).

The chain couples TRBV7-9 to TRBJ2-1; D is possibly TRBD2 (7 bases). This CDR3 contains 17 residues. The germline CDR1 and CDR2 sequences are SEHNR and FQNEAQ (reference sequence). With 5 bases removed from V and 4 bases from J, the gap between germline ends came to 21 bases. CDR3 nucleotides: TGTGCCAGCAGCCCGCAACCAGGGAGGGGGGGTTACAATGAGCAGTTCTTC. It is translated as CASSPQPGRGGYNEQFF.

This chain uses TRBV7-8 with TRBJ2-7; 7 nucleotides agree with TRBD2. CDR3 length equals 15 residues. The germline V gene has CDR1 SGHVS and CDR2 FQNEAQ. V lost 4 bases and J lost 3; bases outside the gene matches: 9. The CDR3 nucleotides are TGTGCCAGCAGCTATGCGATAGCGGGCTACTACGAGCAGTACTTC. Translated, it gives CASSYAIAGYYEQYF.